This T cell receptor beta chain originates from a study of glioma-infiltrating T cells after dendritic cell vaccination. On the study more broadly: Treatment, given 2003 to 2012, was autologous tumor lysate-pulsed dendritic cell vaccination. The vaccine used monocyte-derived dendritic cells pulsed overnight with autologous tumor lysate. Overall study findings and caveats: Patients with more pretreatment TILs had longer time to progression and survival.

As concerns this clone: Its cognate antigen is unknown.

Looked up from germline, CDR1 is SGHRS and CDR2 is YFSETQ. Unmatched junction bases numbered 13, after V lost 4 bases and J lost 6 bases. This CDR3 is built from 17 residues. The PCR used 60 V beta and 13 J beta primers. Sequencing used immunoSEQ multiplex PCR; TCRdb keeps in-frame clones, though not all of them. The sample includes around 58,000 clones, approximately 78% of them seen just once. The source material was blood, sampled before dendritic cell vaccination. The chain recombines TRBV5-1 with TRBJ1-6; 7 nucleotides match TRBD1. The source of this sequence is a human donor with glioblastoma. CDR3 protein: CASSPNPDRRANSPLHF. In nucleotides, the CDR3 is TGCGCCAGCAGCCCCAACCCGGACAGGCGAGCTAATTCACCCCTCCACTTT.